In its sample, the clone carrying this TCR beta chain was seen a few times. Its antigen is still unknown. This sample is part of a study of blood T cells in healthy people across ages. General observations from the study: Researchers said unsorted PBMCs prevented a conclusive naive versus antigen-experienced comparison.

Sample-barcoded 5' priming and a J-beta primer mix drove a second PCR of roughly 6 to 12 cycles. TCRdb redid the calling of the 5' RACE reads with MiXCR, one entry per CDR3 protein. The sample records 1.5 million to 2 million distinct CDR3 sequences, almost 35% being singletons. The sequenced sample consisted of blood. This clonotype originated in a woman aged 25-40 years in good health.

CDR3 residues: CAISDSSGGAVETQYF. The CDR3 nucleotides are TGTGCCATCAGTGATTCCAGCGGGGGGGCCGTGGAGACCCAGTACTTC. This chain connects TRBV10-3 to TRBJ2-5; 10 nucleotides align to TRBD2. The CDR3 totals 16 residues. The V and J ends lost 3 bases and 5 bases, in that order; junction bases with no gene match: 9. Germline loops: CDR1 ENHRY, CDR2 SYGVKD.